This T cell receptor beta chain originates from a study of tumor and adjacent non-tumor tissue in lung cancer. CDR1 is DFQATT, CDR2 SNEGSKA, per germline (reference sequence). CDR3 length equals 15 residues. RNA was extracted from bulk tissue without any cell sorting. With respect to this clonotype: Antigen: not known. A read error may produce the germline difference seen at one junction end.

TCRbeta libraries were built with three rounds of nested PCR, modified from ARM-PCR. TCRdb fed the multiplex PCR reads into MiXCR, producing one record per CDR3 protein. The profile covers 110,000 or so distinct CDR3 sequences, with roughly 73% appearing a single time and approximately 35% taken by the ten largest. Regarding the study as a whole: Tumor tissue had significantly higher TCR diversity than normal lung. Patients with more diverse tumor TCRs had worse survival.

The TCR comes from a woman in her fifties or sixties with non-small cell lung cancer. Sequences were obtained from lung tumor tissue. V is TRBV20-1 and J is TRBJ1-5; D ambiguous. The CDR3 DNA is TGCAGTGTTAGATATATAAACGCGGAGAATCAGCCCCAGCATTTT. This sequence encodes CSVRYINAENQPQHF.